Listed here are 24 T cell receptor beta chains from one sample, sequenced in a study of shared clonotypes between healthy human individuals. Clones were sequenced by immunoSEQ multiplex PCR, and TCRdb holds only the in-frame ones, with some missing. The repertoire holds about 1.1 million clones, with 60% to 80% as singletons. The sequenced sample consisted of memory CD4+ T cells from PBMCs. Subset reported: CD45RA-negative fraction. The source of these receptors is a man aged 18 to 30 in good health. Some clones in this sample may be carry-over from other donors' samples.

The V call is TRBV28, the J call TRBJ1-1; TRBD1 aligns across 7 bases. V was clipped by 9 bases and J by 3 bases; unmatched bases: 7. The V gene's germline CDR1 is MDHEN and CDR2 SYDVKM. This CDR3 region has 13 residues. The CDR3 here is CASLTGDDTEAFF. The CDR3 DNA follows: TGTGCCAGTCTAACAGGGGATGACACTGAAGCTTTCTTT.

This chain connects TRBV5-8 to TRBJ1-2, with 9 bases matching TRBD1. V was pared by 2 bases and J by 7 bases, with 6 bases of the junction left unmatched. Per germline, CDR1 SGHTS and CDR2 YDEGEE. The length of the CDR3 is 14 residues. This chain's CDR3 is CASSLNRGLAGYTF. In DNA, the CDR3 is TGTGCCAGCAGCTTAAACAGGGGGCTGGCTGGCTACACCTTC. The variable domain in full, completed from reference TRBV5-8 and TRBJ1-2, reads EAGVTQSPTHLIKTRGQQATLRCSPISGHTSVYWYQQALGLGLQFLLWYDEGEERNRGNFPPRFSGRQFPNYSSELNVNALELEDSALYLCASSLNRGLAGYTFGSGTRLTVV.

The J gene is TRBJ1-2, the V gene TRBV7-9; 8 nucleotides line up with TRBD1. CDR3 length: 13 amino acids. Germline CDR1 and CDR2: SEHNR and FQNEAQ (reference sequence). V shed 6 bases, J shed 6 bases, and the junction held 6 bases outside the gene matches. The CDR3 DNA is TGTGCCAGCAGTGTCAGGGGGCAGGATGGCTACACCTTC. Translated, it gives CASSVRGQDGYTF.

This sequence joins TRBV30 and TRBJ2-2; TRBD1 or TRBD2 may be the D gene (5 bases each). The V gene's germline CDR1 is GTSNPN and CDR2 SVGIG (reference sequence). Trimming took off 0 bases at V and 4 bases at J, with 12 bases between the two ends. The CDR3 consists of 15 residues. The CDR3 spells CAWSVWGRGTGELFF. As DNA, the CDR3 is TGTGCCTGGAGTGTATGGGGGAGAGGCACCGGGGAGCTGTTTTTT.

This clone showed up just a few times. Given a far larger clone just one base away, this is likely a sequencing read error. The chain has TRBV27 and TRBJ2-7, with D uncertain. This CDR3 region has 12 residues. Germline CDR1 reads MNHEY; CDR2 reads SMNVEV (reference sequence). The CDR3 DNA follows: TGTGCCAGCAGGTCCCCCTCGTACGAGCGGTACTTC. Residues: CASRSPSYERYF.

This clone was detected once. This chain joins TRBV5-5 and TRBJ1-5; D not certain. The V end lost 4 bases, the J end lost 0 bases, and 14 bases lay between the germline ends. CDR3 length: 16 amino acids. The germline CDR1 and CDR2 sequences are SGHKS and YYEKEE (reference sequence). CDR3 sequence (DNA): TGTGCCAGCAGCCCCCGGTGGAGAAATAGCAATCAGCCCCAGCATTTT. Its protein is CASSPRWRNSNQPQHF. Together with reference TRBV5-5 and TRBJ1-5, the CDR3 gives the full variable domain: DAGVTQSPTHLIKTRGQQVTLRCSPISGHKSVSWYQQVLGQGPQFIFQYYEKEERGRGNFPDRFSARQFPNYSSELNVNALLLGDSALYLCASSPRWRNSNQPQHFGDGTRLSIL.

The genes are TRBV29-1 and TRBJ1-2, with 11 bases aligning to TRBD1. Unmatched junction bases numbered 1, after V lost 3 bases and J lost 7 bases. From germline, CDR1 is SQVTM and CDR2 ANQGSEA. This CDR3 has 12 residues. Here the CDR3 reads CSVEGTGGGYTF. The CDR3 DNA is TGCAGCGTTGAGGGGACAGGGGGTGGCTACACCTTC.

The rearrangement links TRBV9 to TRBJ2-1; possible D gene TRBD2, 6 bases. V dropped 3 bases and J dropped 4 bases, with 17 bases sitting between them. CDR1 is SGDLS, CDR2 YYNGEE, per germline. The CDR3 covers 16 residues. The CDR3 region has the DNA TGTGCCAGCAGCGAATCGGCCGGGACTGTATACAATGAGCAGTTCTTC. Translated, it gives CASSESAGTVYNEQFF.

This sequence joins TRBV19 and TRBJ1-5; 7 bases are shared with TRBD1. V lost 5 bases and J lost 0; bases outside the gene matches: 13. The CDR3 runs 18 residues. Germline values: CDR1 LNHDA, CDR2 SQIVND (reference sequence). The CDR3 region is CASSQYKRTGYSNQPQHF. Here the CDR3 DNA reads TGTGCCAGTAGTCAATACAAACGGACAGGCTATAGCAATCAGCCCCAGCATTTT.

The chain has TRBV30 and TRBJ2-7, with D perhaps assigned TRBD1 or TRBD2 (5 bases each). The CDR3 has 12 residues. Germline CDR1 and CDR2: GTSNPN and SVGIG (reference sequence). V shed 5 bases and J shed 7 bases, with 15 bases lying between them. CDR3 bases: TGTGCCTGGGGCGAGGGGCTTGGGGAGCAGTACTTC. Its translation is CAWGEGLGEQYF.

The J gene is TRBJ2-5, the V gene TRBV7-2; tentatively, D is TRBD1 or TRBD2 (7 bases each). Germline V lookup: CDR1 SGHTA, CDR2 FQGNSA. The CDR3 is 15 residues long. With 5 bases removed from V and 4 bases from J, the gap between germline ends came to 17 bases. CDR3 protein: CASSPQGGRGETQYF. The CDR3 DNA follows: TGTGCCAGCAGCCCGCAGGGGGGGCGGGGAGAGACCCAGTACTTC.

The V gene is TRBV2, the J gene TRBJ2-7; D perhaps matches TRBD2 (5 bases). Germline CDR1 and CDR2: SNHLY and FYNNEI. The CDR3 has 14 amino acids. With 4 bases removed from V and 0 bases from J, the gap between germline ends came to 10 bases. This chain's CDR3 is CASSARASSYEQYF. The CDR3 DNA reads TGTGCCAGCAGTGCGCGGGCGTCCTCCTACGAGCAGTACTTC. Based on the CDR3 plus reference TRBV2 and TRBJ2-7, the full variable domain is EPEVTQTPSHQVTQMGQEVILRCVPISNHLYFYWYRQILGQKVEFLVSFYNNEISEKSEIFDDQFSVERPDGSNFTLKIRSTKLEDSAMYFCASSARASSYEQYFGPGTRLTVT.

This chain links TRBV4-1 with TRBJ2-5; 8 positions match TRBD2. From germline, CDR1 is MGHRA and CDR2 YSYEKL. The CDR3 consists of 15 residues. The ends lost 3 bases at V and 5 bases at J; junction bases unmatched: 8. In nucleotides, the CDR3 is TGCGCCAGCAGCCACCCCGGAGCGGGAGTTGAGACCCAGTACTTC. This codes for CASSHPGAGVETQYF.

Concerning this clone itself: At the DNA level, this CDR3 is encoded by other sequences in the same sample as well. V and J are TRBV5-1 and TRBJ2-3; a weak D match, TRBD2 (5 bases). This CDR3 contains 13 residues. Germline CDR1 is SGHRS and CDR2 is YFSETQ. V gave up 5 bases and J gave up 6 bases, with 13 bases separating them. In nucleotides, the CDR3 is TGCGCCAGCAGGGAACTAGGTGGGGATACGCAGTATTTT. Amino acid sequence: CASRELGGDTQYF.

The chain joins TRBV5-1 to TRBJ2-7; D possibly corresponds to TRBD2 (6 bases). Germline CDR1 and CDR2: SGHRS and YFSETQ. Trimming removed 10 bases from V and 4 bases from J, with 12 bases in between. The CDR3 totals 11 residues. The CDR3: CARLGGYEQYF. CDR3 DNA: TGCGCCCGCCTGGGGGGATACGAGCAGTACTTC.

V is TRBV29-1 and J is TRBJ2-6; D is ambiguous. Trimming shortened V by 7 bases and J by 0 bases, and 1 base separated the two germline ends. Per germline, CDR1 SQVTM and CDR2 ANQGSEA. The CDR3 covers 11 residues. CDR3 amino acids: CSASGANVLTF. The CDR3, as DNA: TGCAGCGCCTCTGGGGCCAACGTCCTGACTTTC.

This chain uses TRBV30 with TRBJ2-3; D possibly corresponds to TRBD2 (5 bases). Trimming left V 2 bases short and J 1 base short, with 7 bases between. The CDR3 length is 13 residues. The V gene's germline CDR1 is GTSNPN and CDR2 SVGIG (reference sequence). CDR3 sequence reads: CAWSRRGTDTQYF. In nucleotides, the CDR3 is TGTGCCTGGAGTCGGCGGGGCACAGATACGCAGTATTTT. Drawing the rest from reference TRBV30 and TRBJ2-3, the complete variable domain is SQTIHQWPATLVQPVGSPLSLECTVEGTSNPNLYWYRQAAGRGLQLLFYSVGIGQISSEVPQNLSASRPQDRQFILSSKKLLLSDSGFYLCAWSRRGTDTQYFGPGTRLTVL.

The chain links TRBV5-3 to TRBJ1-1; D is undetermined. TRBV5-3 counts as an open reading frame of uncertain function. Trimming shortened V by 1 base and J by 1 base, and 8 bases separated the two germline ends. This CDR3 spans 14 amino acids. The CDR3 spells CARSLNLGNTEAFF. The CDR3 DNA follows: TGTGCCAGAAGCTTGAATCTGGGGAACACTGAAGCTTTCTTT.

The rearrangement links TRBV4-1 to TRBJ2-7; TRBD1 is a possible D gene (6 bases). Trimming took off 4 bases at V and 5 bases at J, with 15 bases between the two ends. The CDR3 runs to 14 residues. Germline CDR1 is MGHRA and CDR2 is YSYEKL. CDR3 bases: TGCGCCAGCAGCCTAACAGGGATACGGAACGAGCAGTACTTC. It specifies CASSLTGIRNEQYF.

This clone was detected a few times. This chain links TRBV7-3 with TRBJ2-1, with TRBD2 matching 15 bases. V lost 0 bases to trimming and J lost 8 bases; unmatched junction nucleotides: 5. CDR3 length equals 17 residues. The germline CDR1 and CDR2 sequences are SGHTA and FQGTGA. The CDR3 coding sequence is TGTGCCAGCAGCTTAACCGGGACTAGCGGGAGGAATTATGAGCAGTTCTTC. Protein product: CASSLTGTSGRNYEQFF. Based on the CDR3 plus reference TRBV7-3 and TRBJ2-1, the full variable domain is GAGVSQTPSNKVTEKGKYVELRCDPISGHTALYWYRQSLGQGPEFLIYFQGTGAADDSGLPNDRFFAVRPEGSVSTLKIQRTERGDSAVYLCASSLTGTSGRNYEQFFGPGTRLTVL.

To note about this clone: Mismatch with germline at one junction end may stem from a read error. In the same sample, other DNA sequences code for this CDR3. This chain links TRBV29-1 with TRBJ2-7, with 8 nucleotides matching TRBD1. This CDR3 is 14 amino acids long. Germline V gives CDR1 SQVTM, CDR2 ANQGSEA. In DNA form, the CDR3 reads TGCAGCGTCGTTGGACAGGGCGAGCTAAACGAGCAGTATTTC. This codes for CSVVGQGELNEQYF.

Only a few counts were recorded for this clone. The rearrangement links TRBV28 to TRBJ1-2, with 10 bases fitting TRBD1. Germline CDR1 MDHEN, CDR2 SYDVKM. V was clipped by 4 bases and J by 4 bases; unmatched bases: 9. This CDR3 has 16 amino acids. CDR3 loop: CASSSPTGGGSYGYTF. The DNA of the CDR3 is TGTGCCAGCAGTTCCCCGACAGGGGGCGGGAGCTATGGCTACACCTTC.

The CDR3 reads CATSREANTGELFF. CDR3 in DNA: TGTGCCACCAGCAGAGAAGCGAACACCGGGGAGCTGTTTTTT. This sequence joins TRBV15 and TRBJ2-2; D remains unclear. Germline CDR1 and CDR2: LNHNV and YYDKDF (reference sequence). The ends were cut back, 0 bases at V and 0 bases at J, with 2 bases in the middle. This CDR3 contains 14 residues.

The V gene is TRBV15, the J gene TRBJ2-5, with D possibly called TRBD1 or TRBD2 (5 bases each). The CDR3 has 13 residues. V was shortened by 7 bases and J by 3 bases, with 12 bases between the two germline ends. Germline assignment: CDR1 LNHNV and CDR2 YYDKDF (reference sequence). The chain's CDR3 is CATTPGQKETQYF. CDR3 nucleotide sequence: TGTGCCACCACCCCGGGGCAGAAAGAGACCCAGTACTTC.